These 11 T cell receptor beta chains came from one sample sequenced in a study of cytomegalovirus exposure and HLA in healthy donors. A multiplex PCR was run with 60 Vbeta primers and 13 Jbeta primers. Clones were read by immunoSEQ multiplex PCR, and TCRdb kept only the in-frame ones, dropping some. Among about 190,000 clones listed, roughly four fifths were seen once. Material: PBMCs. The origin of the receptors is a woman under 40 in good health and CMV-seropositive.

The chain recombines TRBV7-8 with TRBJ2-1; 12 nucleotides line up with TRBD2. CDR1 and CDR2 from the germline V gene are SGHVS and FQNEAQ. The CDR3 covers 16 residues. The V and J ends lost 5 bases and 7 bases, in that order; junction bases with no gene match: 9. The CDR3 protein is CASSIPGLAGHNEQFF. In nucleotides, the CDR3 is TGTGCCAGCAGCATACCGGGACTAGCGGGCCATAATGAGCAGTTCTTC.

This clone was observed a single time. The chain couples TRBV19 to TRBJ2-7, with 8 bases identical to TRBD2. Germline CDR1 reads LNHDA; CDR2 reads SQIVND (reference sequence). After removal of 5 bases from V and 4 bases from J, the junction contained 7 bases not matched to a gene. This CDR3 region has 14 residues. The CDR3 region has the DNA TGTGCCAGTAGTGGATCCAGCGGGAGTTACGAGCAGTACTTC. It codes for CASSGSSGSYEQYF.

This chain joins TRBV6-5 and TRBJ2-1, with 8 bases lining up with TRBD1. CDR1 MNHEY and CDR2 SVGAGI come from the germline V gene. V shed 1 base and J 3 bases; nucleotides not matched to a gene: 5. CDR3 length: 16 residues. The CDR3 nucleotides read TGTGCCAGCAGTTACTTTTTGGGGACAGGCTACAATGAGCAGTTCTTC. Translating it yields CASSYFLGTGYNEQFF.

V is TRBV19 and J is TRBJ2-7, with TRBD2 identical over 9 bases. The CDR3 is made up of 17 amino acids. Germline CDR1 reads LNHDA; CDR2 reads SQIVND (reference sequence). Germline trimming cut 5 bases from V and 4 bases from J; bases unmatched to any gene: 15. CDR3 sequence reads: CASSLSTSGSRLYEQYF. CDR3 bases: TGTGCCAGTAGTCTGTCGACTAGCGGATCGCGCTTATACGAGCAGTACTTC.

V gene TRBV11-2 combines with J gene TRBJ2-1, with TRBD2 matching 8 bases. Germline CDR1 reads SGHAT; CDR2 reads FQNNGV. The CDR3 loop spans 15 amino acids. V gave up 5 bases and J gave up 8 bases; unmatched junction bases: 11. The CDR3 DNA sequence: TGTGCCAGCAGCGCCGTCCGCACGGGAGGGCATGAGCAGTTCTTC. It yields the protein CASSAVRTGGHEQFF.

This clone was found a few times. The rearrangement joins TRBV10-3 to TRBJ2-7; D is ambiguous. Germline V lookup: CDR1 ENHRY, CDR2 SYGVKD. The ends were cut back, 3 bases at V and 4 bases at J, with 7 bases in the middle. The CDR3 consists of 12 residues. In DNA form, the CDR3 reads TGTGCCATCAGTGATAATTCTTACGAGCAGTACTTC. Translated, it gives CAISDNSYEQYF.

The J gene is TRBJ2-7, the V gene TRBV28, with 8 bases identical to TRBD1. Germline assignment: CDR1 MDHEN and CDR2 SYDVKM. V shed 10 bases and J 4 bases; nucleotides not matched to a gene: 15. The length of the CDR3 is 15 residues. The CDR3 protein is CATRQGLFDGYEQYF. CDR3 nucleotides: TGTGCCACCCGACAGGGGTTGTTTGATGGGTACGAGCAGTACTTC.

This clone was detected once. This chain connects TRBV11-2 to TRBJ1-1; the D is unclear. The germline CDR1 and CDR2 sequences are SGHAT and FQNNGV. The ends were cut back, 1 base at V and 0 bases at J, with 6 bases in the middle. The CDR3 length is 14 residues. In nucleotides, the CDR3 is TGTGCCAGCAGCTTAGGTCCGGTGAACACTGAAGCTTTCTTT. This encodes CASSLGPVNTEAFF. Full variable domain (remainder filled in from reference TRBV11-2 and TRBJ1-1): EAGVAQSPRYKIIEKRQSVAFWCNPISGHATLYWYQQILGQGPKLLIQFQNNGVVDDSQLPKDRFSAERLKGVDSTLKIQPAKLEDSAVYLCASSLGPVNTEAFFGQGTRLTVV.

The rearrangement links TRBV2 to TRBJ2-1, with 8 positions matching TRBD1. Germline CDR1 reads SNHLY; CDR2 reads FYNNEI. This CDR3 is built from 13 residues. Trimming took 8 bases from V and 6 from J; bases not matched to a gene: 6. The CDR3 region has the DNA TGTGCCAGCCGCCAGGGGGCGCCCAATGAGCAGTTCTTC. It codes for CASRQGAPNEQFF.

This clone appeared a single time. The gene calls are TRBV7-9 and TRBJ2-1, with 11 bases identical to TRBD1. Germline assignment: CDR1 SEHNR and CDR2 FQNEAQ (reference sequence). CDR3 length equals 15 residues. V lost 5 bases to trimming and J lost 5 bases; unmatched junction nucleotides: 5. CDR3 in amino acids: CASSPGQGADNEQFF. The CDR3 nucleotides are TGTGCCAGCAGCCCCGGACAGGGGGCGGACAATGAGCAGTTCTTC.

The chain recombines TRBV19 with TRBJ1-1; 7 bases agree with TRBD1. Germline V gene data show CDR1 as LNHDA and CDR2 as SQIVND (reference sequence). The V segment lost 8 bases and the J segment 3 bases; nucleotides outside the gene matches: 3. The CDR3 loop spans 12 amino acids. The CDR3: CASVQGHTEAFF. The CDR3 nucleotides are TGTGCCAGTGTACAGGGGCACACTGAAGCTTTCTTT.